These 30 T cell receptor beta chains were all obtained from the same sample, sequenced in a study of OX40 agonist ivuxolimab in advanced cancers. Sequencing used immunoSEQ multiplex PCR; TCRdb keeps in-frame clones, though not all of them. The sample includes about 92,000 clones, about 91% of them seen just once. The specimen was CD4+ or CD8+ T cells sorted from blood, collected in a trial of the OX40 agonist ivuxolimab. The receptors come from an adult with an advanced solid tumor such as melanoma, head and neck, liver or kidney cancer.

The CDR3 DNA reads TGTGCCAGCAGCTTCGGTCCGGGTTCCGGCAATCAGCCCCAGCATTTT. It translates to CASSFGPGSGNQPQHF. The chain has TRBV5-5 and TRBJ1-5; D gene ambiguous. CDR3 length: 16 residues. Germline-derived CDR1 and CDR2 are SGHKS and YYEKEE (reference sequence). V was clipped by 2 bases and J by 2 bases, with 14 bases between them.

This sequence joins TRBV10-3 and TRBJ2-7; 9 bases match TRBD1. The CDR3 spans 13 residues. Germline CDR1 reads ENHRY; CDR2 reads SYGVKD. The V and J ends lost 5 bases and 2 bases, in that order; junction bases with no gene match: 1. The CDR3 bases are TGTGCCATCAGTAGACAGGGGGCCTACGAGCAGTACTTC. Protein product: CAISRQGAYEQYF.

This clone was detected only a few times. V and J are TRBV28 and TRBJ2-1, with D hard to call. Germline V gene lookup returns CDR1 MDHEN and CDR2 SYDVKM. This CDR3 is built from 13 residues. Trimming removed 7 bases at V and 7 bases at J, with 14 bases between. CDR3 sequence: CASKQTTINEQFF. DNA for the CDR3: TGTGCCAGCAAACAAACTACCATAAATGAGCAGTTCTTC.

The V gene is TRBV5-1, the J gene TRBJ2-7, with 11 nucleotides matching TRBD1. The ends lost 4 bases at V and 5 bases at J; junction bases unmatched: 8. Germline V gene sequence: CDR1 SGHRS, CDR2 YFSETQ. The CDR3 runs to 15 residues. The CDR3 bases are TGCGCCAGCAGCCCTGGACAGGGGGCGCCCCACGAGCAGTACTTC. Its protein product is CASSPGQGAPHEQYF.

The V call is TRBV9, the J call TRBJ2-1; 7 bases agree with TRBD2. With V trimmed by 0 bases and J by 5 bases, 8 bases remained unmatched. Germline CDR1 is SGDLS and CDR2 is YYNGEE. The CDR3 extends over 16 amino acids. CDR3 DNA sequence: TGTGCCAGCAGCGTAGGTTTCACTAGCGCACACAATGAGCAGTTCTTC. It specifies CASSVGFTSAHNEQFF. Complete variable domain (other parts from reference TRBV9 and TRBJ2-1): DSGVTQTPKHLITATGQRVTLRCSPRSGDLSVYWYQQSLDQGLQFLIQYYNGEERAKGNILERFSAQQFPDLHSELNLSSLELGDSALYFCASSVGFTSAHNEQFFGPGTRLTVL.

The chain is built from TRBV7-2 and TRBJ1-4; TRBD1 might be the D (5 bases). From germline, CDR1 is SGHTA and CDR2 FQGNSA. V was pared by 3 bases and J by 5 bases, with 10 bases between. This CDR3 is 14 amino acids long. In DNA, the CDR3 is TGTGCCAGCAGCTTTTGGGGCTTGAATGAAAAACTGTTTTTT. This codes for CASSFWGLNEKLFF.

This chain links TRBV14 with TRBJ2-3; D may correspond to TRBD1 or TRBD2 (5 bases each). V gave up 0 bases and J gave up 6 bases, with 16 bases separating them. Germline V gene lookup returns CDR1 SGHDN and CDR2 FVKESK. CDR3 length: 16 residues. In DNA form, the CDR3 reads TGTGCCAGCAGCCAAGAACGAGGGGTGTTATCGGATACGCAGTATTTT. Its protein is CASSQERGVLSDTQYF.

The chain recombines TRBV4-1 with TRBJ2-7; D uncertain. V lost 0 bases to trimming and J lost 6 bases, with 9 bases between them. The CDR3 runs to 13 residues. From germline, CDR1 is MGHRA and CDR2 YSYEKL. CDR3 protein: CASSQETALEQYF. CDR3 nucleotides: TGCGCCAGCAGCCAAGAGACTGCGCTCGAGCAGTACTTC.

The rearrangement links TRBV28 to TRBJ1-4; D is possibly TRBD1 (6 bases). CDR1 and CDR2 from the germline V gene are MDHEN and SYDVKM. V gave up 6 bases and J gave up 8 bases, with 16 bases separating them. The CDR3 is 14 residues long. The CDR3 nucleotides read TGTGCCAGCAGCCAAACCAGGGGAGGAGAAAAACTGTTTTTT. Translation: CASSQTRGGEKLFF.

The V call is TRBV28, the J call TRBJ1-4, with D possibly being TRBD1 (5 bases). The V gene's germline CDR1 is MDHEN and CDR2 SYDVKM. This CDR3 region has 14 residues. The V gene lost 2 bases and the J gene lost 8 bases, with 12 bases spanning the gap. In nucleotides, the CDR3 is TGTGCCAGCAGTTTAAAGGGGCAGATAGAAAAACTGTTTTTT. Its protein product is CASSLKGQIEKLFF.

The chain recombines TRBV27 with TRBJ1-2; 7 bases align to TRBD1. CDR3 size: 13 residues. Germline values: CDR1 MNHEY, CDR2 SMNVEV (reference sequence). V lost 8 bases, J lost 5 bases, and 8 bases stayed unmatched. The CDR3 nucleotides are TGTGCCAGCCCCTATACAGGGGCGTATGGCTACACCTTC. It yields the protein CASPYTGAYGYTF.

This clone was seen a single time. The CDR3 reads CASRPSGTAYGYTF. CDR3 DNA sequence: TGTGCCAGCAGGCCCTCCGGGACGGCCTATGGCTACACCTTC. The chain combines TRBV28 with TRBJ1-2; the D gene is possibly TRBD1 (5 bases). Germline V gives CDR1 MDHEN, CDR2 SYDVKM. The CDR3 spans 14 residues. V was trimmed by 6 bases and J by 4 bases, leaving 15 bases between them.

The chain links TRBV6-9 to TRBJ2-5; D is perhaps TRBD1 (6 bases). V was pared by 6 bases and J by 4 bases, with 9 bases between. This CDR3 is built from 12 residues. The germline V gene encodes CDR1 MNHGY and CDR2 SVAAGI. CDR3 DNA: TGTGCCAGCAGGGCCAGGGGAGAGACCCAGTACTTC. Translated, it gives CASRARGETQYF.

The gene calls are TRBV10-2 and TRBJ1-5, with D unresolved. CDR1 and CDR2 (germline): WSHSY, SAAADI. CDR3 length equals 13 residues. The V end was cut by 2 bases, the J end by 5 bases, with 7 bases between. In nucleotides, the CDR3 is TGCGCCAGCAGTGAGGGCAGGTATCAGCCCCAGCATTTT. This codes for CASSEGRYQPQHF.

The chain is built from TRBV5-4 and TRBJ2-2; 10 nucleotides align to TRBD1. This CDR3 contains 16 residues. J was trimmed by 0 bases and V by 6 bases; bases with no gene match: 5. Germline CDR1 SGHNT, CDR2 YYREEE (reference sequence). CDR3 in DNA: TGTGCCAGCAACCTCGGGACAGGGGCGAACACCGGGGAGCTGTTTTTT. Residues: CASNLGTGANTGELFF. Complete variable domain (other parts from reference TRBV5-4 and TRBJ2-2): ETGVTQSPTHLIKTRGQQVTLRCSSQSGHNTVSWYQQALGQGPQFIFQYYREEENGRGNFPPRFSGLQFPNYSSELNVNALELDDSALYLCASNLGTGANTGELFFGEGSRLTVL.

The chain recombines TRBV6-6 with TRBJ2-7, with no clear D. This CDR3 has 12 residues. Per the germline V gene, CDR1 is MNHNY and CDR2 is SVGAGI (reference sequence). With 2 bases removed from V and 0 bases from J, the gap between germline ends came to 2 bases. The CDR3 is CASSYASYEQYF. The CDR3 DNA reads as TGTGCCAGCAGTTACGCCTCCTACGAGCAGTACTTC.

V usage is TRBV18 and J usage is TRBJ2-7, with 7 bases that match TRBD1. The CDR3 is 16 residues long. CDR1 is KGHSH and CDR2 is LQKENI in the germline V gene. The V and J ends lost 2 bases and 3 bases, in that order; junction bases with no gene match: 10. The DNA for the CDR3 is TGTGCCAGCTCACCAGGGGGCCGGGACAGAAACTACGAGCAGTACTTC. Its translation is CASSPGGRDRNYEQYF.

This sequence joins TRBV7-9 and TRBJ2-1; 8 nucleotides match TRBD2. From germline, CDR1 is SEHNR and CDR2 FQNEAQ (reference sequence). This CDR3 has 15 residues. The V gene end was trimmed by 0 bases and the J gene end by 8 bases; junction bases not matched to a gene: 6. CDR3 DNA sequence: TGTGCCAGCAGCTTAGCCTACGGGACTAGGTATGAGCAGTTCTTC. It yields the protein CASSLAYGTRYEQFF.

This chain connects TRBV7-8 to TRBJ2-2; the match to TRBD2 covers 15 bases. Germline assignment: CDR1 SGHVS and CDR2 FQNEAQ. This CDR3 has 18 residues. The trim removed 3 bases at V and 4 bases at J, leaving 6 bases unmatched. Here the CDR3 DNA reads TGTGCCAGCAGCTTGGGGGGACTAGCGGGAGGTTCCACCGGGGAGCTGTTTTTT. Translating gives CASSLGGLAGGSTGELFF.

CDR3 sequence: CATGLGPRGNTIYF. CDR3 sequence (DNA): TGTGCCACCGGACTAGGGCCCAGAGGAAACACCATATATTTT. The chain uses TRBV15 and TRBJ1-3; D is unresolved. The CDR3 is made up of 14 amino acids. The germline CDR1 and CDR2 sequences are LNHNV and YYDKDF (reference sequence). V lost 8 bases, J lost 4 bases, and 15 bases lay in between. The full variable domain, with the rest looked up from reference TRBV15 and TRBJ1-3, is DAMVIQNPRYQVTQFGKPVTLSCSQTLNHNVMYWYQQKSSQAPKLLFHYYDKDFNNEADTPDNFQSRRPNTSFCFLDIRSPGLGDTAMYLCATGLGPRGNTIYFGEGSWLTVV.

The DNA for the CDR3 is TGTGCCAGCAGCCGGGGACAGGGTAACACCGGGGAGCTGTTTTTT. This gives the protein CASSRGQGNTGELFF. This chain connects TRBV6-5 to TRBJ2-2, with TRBD1 matching over 9 bases. V was clipped by 6 bases and J by 2 bases; unmatched bases: 4. Looked up from germline, CDR1 is MNHEY and CDR2 is SVGAGI. This CDR3 has 15 amino acids.

V is TRBV28 and J is TRBJ1-1; 12 bases agree with TRBD1. Germline loops: CDR1 MDHEN, CDR2 SYDVKM. V lost 5 bases, J lost 4 bases, and 11 bases stayed unmatched. The length of the CDR3 is 17 residues. Here the CDR3 DNA reads TGTGCCAGCAGTCCCCGGGACAGGGGGCGTTTACCCACTGAAGCTTTCTTT. It is translated as CASSPRDRGRLPTEAFF.

The rearrangement uses TRBV7-8 and TRBJ2-5; 9 bases map to TRBD1. Trimming at V came to 6 bases and at J to 3 bases, leaving 5 bases not matched to a gene. The CDR3 is 14 residues long. Germline V lookup: CDR1 SGHVS, CDR2 FQNEAQ. This CDR3 reads CASSWGQGEETQYF. Here the CDR3 DNA reads TGTGCCAGCAGTTGGGGACAGGGTGAAGAGACCCAGTACTTC.

This clone was detected once. V usage is TRBV2 and J usage is TRBJ2-1; D perhaps matches TRBD1 (5 bases). The CDR3 loop spans 13 amino acids. The V gene lost 3 bases and the J gene lost 12 bases, with 15 bases spanning the gap. Germline CDR1 is SNHLY and CDR2 is FYNNEI. In DNA form, the CDR3 reads TGTGCCAGCAGTGACTTGACAGCCTGGGGGCAGTTCTTC. Translated, it gives CASSDLTAWGQFF.

The chain couples TRBV9 to TRBJ2-7; D call uncertain. V was trimmed by 0 bases and J by 6 bases, leaving 10 bases between them. CDR1 and CDR2 (germline): SGDLS, YYNGEE. CDR3 length equals 13 residues. CDR3 coding DNA: TGTGCCAGCAGCGTAGGTGCGCCATCCGAGCAGTACTTC. Encoded protein: CASSVGAPSEQYF.

The chain uses TRBV14 and TRBJ1-3; 9 bases match TRBD1. Germline CDR1 reads SGHDN; CDR2 reads FVKESK. CDR3 length equals 16 residues. V lost 4 bases and J lost 0; bases outside the gene matches: 4. The CDR3 is CASSPQGAPSGNTIYF. DNA for the CDR3: TGTGCCAGCAGCCCACAGGGGGCCCCCTCTGGAAACACCATATATTTT. The full variable domain, with the rest looked up from reference TRBV14 and TRBJ1-3, is EAGVTQFPSHSVIEKGQTVTLRCDPISGHDNLYWYRRVMGKEIKFLLHFVKESKQDESGMPNNRFLAERTGGTYSTLKVQPAELEDSGVYFCASSPQGAPSGNTIYFGEGSWLTVV.

The chain uses TRBV6-5 and TRBJ1-5; 9 positions match TRBD1. The CDR3 contains 13 residues. Per germline, CDR1 MNHEY and CDR2 SVGAGI. V was pared by 5 bases and J by 9 bases, with 5 bases of the junction left unmatched. DNA of the CDR3: TGTGCCAGCAGTCCCGGGACAGGGAGGCCCCAGCATTTT. Translated: CASSPGTGRPQHF.

The chain combines TRBV5-6 with TRBJ2-7; 7 nucleotides align to TRBD1. From germline, CDR1 is SGHDT and CDR2 YYEEEE. The trim removed 0 bases at V and 4 bases at J, leaving 7 bases unmatched. The CDR3 has 15 amino acids. In DNA form, the CDR3 reads TGTGCCAGCAGCTTGGTGGGGACAGATAGTTACGAGCAGTACTTC. Its protein is CASSLVGTDSYEQYF.

This chain joins TRBV18 and TRBJ2-2, with D unclear. V lost 2 bases to trimming and J lost 6 bases, with 10 bases between them. The CDR3 covers 14 residues. Germline values: CDR1 KGHSH, CDR2 LQKENI. The DNA of the CDR3 is TGTGCCAGCTCACCAGGTTATCCCTCCGGGGAGCTGTTTTTT. It encodes CASSPGYPSGELFF.

The chain recombines TRBV7-2 with TRBJ1-1; D unclear. Germline CDR1 and CDR2: SGHTA and FQGNSA. The ends were cut back, 5 bases at V and 8 bases at J, with 12 bases in the middle. The CDR3 runs 12 residues. This CDR3 is CASSRTEIEAFF. CDR3 coding DNA: TGTGCCAGCAGCCGCACGGAAATCGAAGCTTTCTTT. Full variable domain (rest looked up from reference TRBV7-2 and TRBJ1-1): GAGVSQSPSNKVTEKGKDVELRCDPISGHTALYWYRQSLGQGLEFLIYFQGNSAPDKSGLPSDRFSAERTGGSVSTLTIQRTQQEDSAVYLCASSRTEIEAFFGQGTRLTVV.